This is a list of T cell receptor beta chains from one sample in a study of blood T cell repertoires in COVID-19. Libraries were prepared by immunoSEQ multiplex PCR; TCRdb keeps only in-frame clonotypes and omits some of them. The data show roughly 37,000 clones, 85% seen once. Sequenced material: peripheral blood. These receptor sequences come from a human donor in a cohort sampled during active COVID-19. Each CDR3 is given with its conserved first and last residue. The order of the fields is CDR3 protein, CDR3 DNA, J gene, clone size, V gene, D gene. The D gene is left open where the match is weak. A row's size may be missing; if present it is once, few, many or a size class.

CDR3aa: CASSGTSGGVETQYF
CDR3nt: TGTGCCAGCAGCGGGACTAGCGGGGGTGTTGAGACCCAGTACTTC
j_gene: TRBJ2-5
abundance: NA
v_gene: TRBV3-1/TRBV3-2
d_gene: TRBD2

CDR3aa: CAWTLDRGNSPLHF
CDR3nt: TGTGCCTGGACCTTGGACAGGGGGAACTCACCCCTCCACTTT
j_gene: TRBJ1-6
abundance: NA
v_gene: TRBV30
d_gene: TRBD1

CDR3aa: CAWTTGAQETQYF
CDR3nt: TGTGCCTGGACCACAGGGGCCCAAGAGACCCAGTACTTC
j_gene: TRBJ2-5
abundance: NA
v_gene: TRBV30
d_gene: TRBD1

CDR3aa: CASSPPGQANINNEQFF
CDR3nt: TGTGCCAGCTCACCACCGGGACAGGCAAATATTAACAATGAGCAGTTCTTC
j_gene: TRBJ2-1
abundance: NA
v_gene: TRBV18
d_gene: TRBD1

CDR3aa: CASSAGTGRRGYTF
CDR3nt: TGTGCCAGCAGCGCAGGGACAGGGAGAAGAGGCTACACCTTC
j_gene: TRBJ1-2
abundance: NA
v_gene: TRBV6-5
d_gene: TRBD1

CDR3aa: CASSVLGGAETQYF
CDR3nt: TGTGCCAGCAGCGTATTGGGGGGGGCGGAGACCCAGTACTTC
j_gene: TRBJ2-5
abundance: NA
v_gene: TRBV9
d_gene: NA

CDR3aa: CASLNPRENTEAFF
CDR3nt: TGTGCCAGTCTAAACCCCCGGGAGAACACTGAAGCTTTCTTT
j_gene: TRBJ1-1
abundance: NA
v_gene: TRBV19
d_gene: NA

CDR3aa: CASSPRQGADYGYTF
CDR3nt: TGCGCCAGCAGCCCCCGGCAGGGGGCCGACTATGGCTACACCTTC
j_gene: TRBJ1-2
abundance: NA
v_gene: TRBV4-3
d_gene: TRBD1

CDR3aa: CASSPSTGIGAAKNIQYF
CDR3nt: TGTGCCAGCAGCCCATCGACAGGGATAGGTGCGGCCAAAAACATTCAGTACTTC
j_gene: TRBJ2-4
abundance: once
v_gene: TRBV14
d_gene: TRBD1

CDR3aa: CSCTGSTEAFF
CDR3nt: TGCAGCTGCACAGGGAGCACTGAAGCTTTCTTT
j_gene: TRBJ1-1
abundance: NA
v_gene: TRBV20-1
d_gene: NA

CDR3aa: CASSRRAGTGIDEQFF
CDR3nt: TGCGCCAGCAGCAGAAGGGCCGGGACAGGGATCGATGAGCAGTTCTTC
j_gene: TRBJ2-1
abundance: NA
v_gene: TRBV4-3
d_gene: TRBD1

CDR3aa: CASSSRGGAQTEAFF
CDR3nt: TGTGCCAGCAGCTCACGAGGGGGCGCGCAGACTGAAGCTTTCTTT
j_gene: TRBJ1-1
abundance: NA
v_gene: TRBV7-6
d_gene: TRBD1

CDR3aa: CASSQVHRDTEAFF
CDR3nt: TGCGCCAGCAGCCAAGTTCACCGGGACACTGAAGCTTTCTTT
j_gene: TRBJ1-1
abundance: once
v_gene: TRBV4-3
d_gene: NA

CDR3aa: CASTTGVETQYF
CDR3nt: TGTGCCAGCACTACAGGGGTGGAGACCCAGTACTTC
j_gene: TRBJ2-5
abundance: NA
v_gene: TRBV28
d_gene: TRBD1

CDR3aa: CASSLTDTNHNEQFF
CDR3nt: TGTGCCAGCAGCTTAACGGACACCAACCACAATGAGCAGTTCTTC
j_gene: TRBJ2-1
abundance: NA
v_gene: TRBV7-2
d_gene: NA

CDR3aa: CASSQEVGRAGGFESYEQYF
CDR3nt: TGCGCCAGCAGCCAAGAGGTCGGTCGAGCGGGGGGATTCGAGTCCTACGAGCAGTACTTC
j_gene: TRBJ2-7
abundance: NA
v_gene: TRBV4-3
d_gene: TRBD2

CDR3aa: CASSLGSGSVEQFF
CDR3nt: TGTGCCAGCAGCTTGGGGAGCGGGTCAGTGGAGCAGTTCTTC
j_gene: TRBJ2-1
abundance: NA
v_gene: TRBV5-4
d_gene: NA

CDR3aa: CASRPGGWTGGHGELFF
CDR3nt: TGTGCCAGCAGGCCTGGGGGATGGACAGGCGGGCACGGGGAGCTGTTTTTT
j_gene: TRBJ2-2
abundance: NA
v_gene: TRBV28
d_gene: TRBD1

CDR3aa: CASSSTGLGETQYF
CDR3nt: TGTGCCAGCAGCTCGACAGGGTTAGGAGAGACCCAGTACTTC
j_gene: TRBJ2-5
abundance: NA
v_gene: TRBV11-1
d_gene: TRBD1

CDR3aa: CASSVWANDNTDTQYF
CDR3nt: TGTGCCAGCAGCGTGTGGGCCAACGATAACACAGATACGCAGTATTTT
j_gene: TRBJ2-3
abundance: NA
v_gene: TRBV9
d_gene: NA

CDR3aa: CASSFDPRTSGGYYEQYF
CDR3nt: TGCGCCAGCAGCTTCGACCCCAGGACTAGCGGGGGGTACTACGAGCAGTACTTC
j_gene: TRBJ2-7
abundance: once
v_gene: TRBV4-1
d_gene: TRBD2

CDR3aa: CASSTGGQTYSGANVLTF
CDR3nt: TGTGCCAGCAGTACCGGGGGACAGACTTACTCTGGGGCCAACGTCCTGACTTTC
j_gene: TRBJ2-6
abundance: NA
v_gene: TRBV5-4
d_gene: NA

CDR3aa: CASSRFQGAGGYTF
CDR3nt: TGTGCCAGCAGTCGCTTCCAGGGGGCGGGTGGCTACACCTTC
j_gene: TRBJ1-2
abundance: NA
v_gene: TRBV6-6
d_gene: TRBD1

CDR3aa: CASSSHTKQGEAFF
CDR3nt: TGTGCCAGCAGTTCCCACACTAAACAGGGGGAAGCTTTCTTT
j_gene: TRBJ1-1
abundance: NA
v_gene: TRBV28
d_gene: TRBD1

CDR3aa: CASQGLMNTEAFF
CDR3nt: TGTGCCAGTCAGGGGTTGATGAACACTGAAGCTTTCTTT
j_gene: TRBJ1-1
abundance: NA
v_gene: TRBV12-3/TRBV12-4
d_gene: NA

CDR3aa: CASSQGRTSGDPDTQYF
CDR3nt: TGTGCCAGCAGCCAAGGCCGGACTAGCGGGGATCCAGATACGCAGTATTTT
j_gene: TRBJ2-3
abundance: once
v_gene: TRBV3-1/TRBV3-2
d_gene: TRBD2

CDR3aa: CASSQDEGQQETQYF
CDR3nt: TGTGCCAGCAGCCAAGATGAGGGACAGCAAGAGACCCAGTACTTC
j_gene: TRBJ2-5
abundance: NA
v_gene: TRBV4-2
d_gene: TRBD1

CDR3aa: CASSLTGGPLSYNEQFF
CDR3nt: TGTGCCAGCAGCTTGACGGGGGGGCCCCTCTCCTACAATGAGCAGTTCTTC
j_gene: TRBJ2-1
abundance: NA
v_gene: TRBV5-6
d_gene: TRBD2

CDR3aa: CASSYGGMRNYGYTF
CDR3nt: TGTGCCAGCAGTTATGGTGGAATGCGGAACTATGGCTACACCTTC
j_gene: TRBJ1-2
abundance: NA
v_gene: TRBV6-2/TRBV6-3
d_gene: NA

CDR3aa: CAKFQPGLGRNQPQHF
CDR3nt: TGTGCCAAATTCCAACCGGGACTCGGGCGGAATCAGCCCCAGCATTTT
j_gene: TRBJ1-5
abundance: NA
v_gene: TRBV7-5
d_gene: NA

CDR3aa: CASSTDRVRSQPQHF
CDR3nt: TGTGCCAGCAGTACGGACAGGGTAAGAAGTCAGCCCCAGCATTTT
j_gene: TRBJ1-5
abundance: few
v_gene: TRBV2
d_gene: TRBD1

CDR3aa: CAALDGASEKLFF
CDR3nt: TGTGCCGCATTAGATGGTGCAAGTGAAAAACTGTTTTTT
j_gene: TRBJ1-4
abundance: NA
v_gene: TRBV3-1/TRBV3-2
d_gene: NA

CDR3aa: CASSLQGQSSGANVLTF
CDR3nt: TGCGCCAGCAGCTTGCAGGGGCAAAGCTCTGGGGCCAACGTCCTGACTTTC
j_gene: TRBJ2-6
abundance: NA
v_gene: TRBV5-1
d_gene: NA

CDR3aa: CASSSRHTGDRYNEQFF
CDR3nt: TGTGCCAGCAGCTCCCGACACACAGGGGATCGTTACAATGAGCAGTTCTTC
j_gene: TRBJ2-1
abundance: NA
v_gene: TRBV7-8
d_gene: TRBD1

CDR3aa: CASSTPGTGGWEKLFF
CDR3nt: TGTGCCAGCAGTACTCCCGGGACAGGGGGTTGGGAAAAACTGTTTTTT
j_gene: TRBJ1-4
abundance: once
v_gene: TRBV28
d_gene: TRBD1

CDR3aa: CSVYSGGVEAFF
CDR3nt: TGCAGCGTCTACTCGGGTGGCGTTGAAGCTTTCTTT
j_gene: TRBJ1-1
abundance: NA
v_gene: TRBV29-1
d_gene: NA

CDR3aa: CASSSPGQLSNNEQFF
CDR3nt: TGTGCCAGCAGTTCCCCGGGACAGTTATCTAACAATGAGCAGTTCTTC
j_gene: TRBJ2-1
abundance: NA
v_gene: TRBV28
d_gene: TRBD1

CDR3aa: CASTSRGLLGYYGYTF
CDR3nt: TGTGCCAGCACCTCCAGGGGACTACTCGGGTACTATGGCTACACCTTC
j_gene: TRBJ1-2
abundance: NA
v_gene: TRBV5-6
d_gene: NA

CDR3aa: CASSLDGGNNYGYTF
CDR3nt: TGTGCCAGCAGCTTGGACGGAGGGAATAACTATGGCTACACCTTC
j_gene: TRBJ1-2
abundance: NA
v_gene: TRBV5-6
d_gene: NA

CDR3aa: CAISESGATYGYTF
CDR3nt: TGTGCCATCAGTGAGTCGGGAGCCACCTATGGCTACACCTTC
j_gene: TRBJ1-2
abundance: NA
v_gene: TRBV10-3
d_gene: NA

CDR3aa: CASSRVMDSPLHF
CDR3nt: TGTGCCAGCAGCAGGGTGATGGATTCACCCCTCCACTTT
j_gene: TRBJ1-6
abundance: NA
v_gene: TRBV6-5
d_gene: NA

CDR3aa: CASSSYRGTEAFF
CDR3nt: TGTGCCAGCAGCTCTTATAGGGGTACTGAAGCTTTCTTT
j_gene: TRBJ1-1
abundance: NA
v_gene: TRBV7-2
d_gene: NA

CDR3aa: CSARGDETQYF
CDR3nt: TGCAGTGCTCGCGGGGATGAGACCCAGTACTTC
j_gene: TRBJ2-5
abundance: NA
v_gene: TRBV20-1
d_gene: NA

CDR3aa: CAWTYRENTEAFF
CDR3nt: TGTGCCTGGACCTACAGGGAGAACACTGAAGCTTTCTTT
j_gene: TRBJ1-1
abundance: NA
v_gene: TRBV30
d_gene: NA

CDR3aa: CASSFHRALSEAFF
CDR3nt: TGTGCCAGCAGTTTCCACAGGGCCTTATCTGAAGCTTTCTTT
j_gene: TRBJ1-1
abundance: NA
v_gene: TRBV28
d_gene: NA

CDR3aa: CASSPEPASPLHF
CDR3nt: TGTGCCAGCAGCCCGGAGCCAGCTTCACCCCTCCACTTT
j_gene: TRBJ1-6
abundance: NA
v_gene: TRBV11-2
d_gene: NA